Following are 21 T cell receptor beta chains from one sample sequenced in a study of blood T cell repertoires in COVID-19. The method was immunoSEQ multiplex PCR; TCRdb's version includes in-frame clones alone and lacks a portion of them. Among about 250,000 clones listed, about 82% were seen once. What was sequenced was peripheral blood. All receptors come from a man aged 45 to 65 with active or convalescent COVID-19.

This clone was recorded a few times. The rearrangement links TRBV28 to TRBJ1-3; weak D call: TRBD1 (6 bases). CDR1 and CDR2 from the germline V gene are MDHEN and SYDVKM. The ends were cut back, 9 bases at V and 5 bases at J, with 14 bases in the middle. CDR3 length: 13 amino acids. CDR3 loop: CASSPQGRNTIYF. Here the CDR3 DNA reads TGTGCCAGTTCCCCCCAGGGGCGAAACACCATATATTTT.

To note about this clone: Other DNA variants within this sample encode the same CDR3. The rearrangement joins TRBV7-2 to TRBJ1-2; no firm D call. Germline lookup yields CDR1 SGHTA and CDR2 FQGNSA. Trimming cost V 1 base and J 3 bases, with 6 bases left between them. This CDR3 region has 13 residues. Written as DNA, the CDR3 is TGTGCCAGCAGCTTAGGCGGAGACTATGGCTACACCTTC. Translated, it gives CASSLGGDYGYTF.

The chain employs TRBV29-1 and TRBJ2-2, with 11 nucleotides matching TRBD2. Germline assignment: CDR1 SQVTM and CDR2 ANQGSEA. The CDR3 runs 15 residues. V lost 7 bases and J lost 3; bases outside the gene matches: 7. The CDR3 sequence: CSARLAGYHTGELFF. The DNA of the CDR3 is TGCAGCGCTCGACTAGCGGGATATCACACCGGGGAGCTGTTTTTT.

The chain recombines TRBV28 with TRBJ2-1, with D tentatively TRBD1 (6 bases). V lost 6 bases to trimming and J lost 6 bases, with 21 bases between them. The CDR3 length is 16 residues. Germline V gene sequence: CDR1 MDHEN, CDR2 SYDVKM. The CDR3 nucleotides read TGTGCCAGCAGCAACCTCGGGGACACCAGTACCAATGAGCAGTTCTTC. Amino acid sequence: CASSNLGDTSTNEQFF.

This clone has just one count. The gene calls are TRBV6-5 and TRBJ2-1; D ambiguous. The germline V and J ends were trimmed by 2 bases and 4 bases, with 9 bases remaining between them. CDR3 length: 14 residues. CDR1 and CDR2 from the germline V gene are MNHEY and SVGAGI. The CDR3 loop reads CASSYGLTYNEQFF. In DNA form, the CDR3 reads TGTGCCAGCAGTTACGGGCTAACGTACAATGAGCAGTTCTTC.

The V and J genes are TRBV9 and TRBJ1-1; D possibly corresponds to TRBD1 (6 bases). Trimming left V 4 bases short and J 7 bases short, with 20 bases between. CDR1 SGDLS and CDR2 YYNGEE come from the germline V gene. The CDR3 runs to 15 residues. Here the CDR3 DNA reads TGTGCCAGCAGCCCCCAGGGGACCCAGCCAAATGAAGCTTTCTTT. Translated: CASSPQGTQPNEAFF.

The gene calls are TRBV6-6 and TRBJ2-4, with 7 bases aligning to TRBD2. CDR1 is MNHNY and CDR2 is SVGAGI in the germline V gene (reference sequence). This CDR3 is 13 amino acids long. Trimming cost V 2 bases and J 8 bases; bases outside gene matches: 3. The CDR3 loop reads CASSYAGGDIQYF. CDR3 DNA: TGTGCCAGCAGTTACGCTGGGGGGGACATTCAGTACTTC.

The V call is TRBV4-3, the J call TRBJ1-3; D is unresolved. V lost 0 bases and J lost 0, with 15 bases in between. The germline CDR1 and CDR2 sequences are LGHNA and YSLEER. This CDR3 is 18 amino acids long. This chain's CDR3 is CASSQDMGGSLSGNTIYF. In DNA form, the CDR3 reads TGCGCCAGCAGCCAAGATATGGGCGGGTCCCTCTCTGGAAACACCATATATTTT.

The chain couples TRBV20-1 to TRBJ2-1; D might be TRBD2 (6 bases). The CDR3 runs to 16 residues. The ends were cut back, 3 bases at V and 1 base at J, with 16 bases in the middle. Germline CDR1 DFQATT, CDR2 SNEGSKA (reference sequence). DNA of the CDR3: TGCAGTGCTAGTAGGGGACCAGGGAGGTCCTACAATGAGCAGTTCTTC. It specifies CSASRGPGRSYNEQFF.

The CDR3 DNA follows: TGTGCCAGCAGCACCCACCGCGAGACAGAGAACTATGGCTACACCTTC. This gives the protein CASSTHRETENYGYTF. This chain uses TRBV28 with TRBJ1-2; a possible D gene is TRBD1 (5 bases). Germline V gene sequence: CDR1 MDHEN, CDR2 SYDVKM. V shed 6 bases and J shed 2 bases, with 19 bases lying between them. This CDR3 region has 16 residues.

The chain has TRBV5-6 and TRBJ2-7, with 8 bases identical to TRBD1. V shed 1 base and J 2 bases; nucleotides not matched to a gene: 8. The germline CDR1 and CDR2 sequences are SGHDT and YYEEEE. The CDR3 runs to 16 residues. The CDR3 is CASSLLGQGTAYEQYF. CDR3 nucleotide sequence: TGTGCCAGCAGCTTGCTCGGACAGGGTACGGCCTACGAGCAGTACTTC.

The gene calls are TRBV7-9 and TRBJ1-4; maybe TRBD1 (5 bases). CDR3 length: 13 residues. Germline values: CDR1 SEHNR, CDR2 FQNEAQ (reference sequence). V lost 3 bases and J 5 bases, leaving 7 bases between the germline ends. In nucleotides, the CDR3 is TGTGCCAGCAGCTTGGGGCTGAATGAAAAACTGTTTTTT. This gives the protein CASSLGLNEKLFF.

Here the CDR3 reads CASSFPLPWDRYEQYF. DNA for the CDR3: TGTGCCAGCAGCTTCCCCCTCCCTTGGGACAGATACGAGCAGTACTTC. V gene TRBV7-7 combines with J gene TRBJ2-7, with 7 bases that match TRBD1. CDR1 and CDR2 (germline): SSHAT, FNYEAQ (reference sequence). V dropped 3 bases and J dropped 4; count of bases not matched to a gene: 12. The CDR3 has 16 amino acids.

V gene TRBV2 combines with J gene TRBJ1-2, with D uncertain. Trimming left V 6 bases short and J 2 bases short, with 4 bases between. This CDR3 contains 11 residues. Germline V gene data show CDR1 as SNHLY and CDR2 as FYNNEI. CDR3 region: CASRSNYGYTF. CDR3 DNA sequence: TGTGCCAGCAGAAGCAACTATGGCTACACCTTC.

This rearrangement joins TRBV18 to TRBJ1-1; D possibly corresponds to TRBD1 (6 bases). There are 14 residues in the CDR3. V lost 3 bases and J lost 2, with 10 bases in between. Germline V gene data show CDR1 as KGHSH and CDR2 as LQKENI. The CDR3 DNA is TGTGCCAGCTCACCGGGGACAACTAACACTGAAGCTTTCTTT. Its translation: CASSPGTTNTEAFF.

J is TRBJ1-2 and V is TRBV6-5; the match to TRBD1 covers 7 bases. The junction had 10 bases not matched to a gene; V was cut back by 5 bases and J by 4 bases. Germline loops: CDR1 MNHEY, CDR2 SVGAGI. The CDR3 runs to 15 residues. The CDR3 DNA follows: TGTGCCAGCAGTACTACCGAGGGGGCCTTCTATGGCTACACCTTC. Its translation is CASSTTEGAFYGYTF.

The chain combines TRBV27 with TRBJ2-7; 13 bases agree with TRBD2. The J segment lost 4 bases and the V segment lost 4 bases, leaving 4 bases of the junction unmatched. Germline V lookup: CDR1 MNHEY, CDR2 SMNVEV (reference sequence). This CDR3 has 15 residues. The CDR3 region has the DNA TGTGCCAGCAGTTCCCGACTAGCGGGAGGTTACGAGCAGTACTTC. Encoded protein: CASSSRLAGGYEQYF.

The rearrangement joins TRBV28 to TRBJ2-1, with TRBD1 as a possible D gene (6 bases). Germline V gene sequence: CDR1 MDHEN, CDR2 SYDVKM. The V gene lost 7 bases and the J gene lost 0 bases, with 13 bases spanning the gap. This CDR3 spans 15 amino acids. The DNA for the CDR3 is TGTGCCAGCATCCTAGGGGGTGCCTCCTACAATGAGCAGTTCTTC. Translating gives CASILGGASYNEQFF.

The J gene is TRBJ2-7, the V gene TRBV27; weak D call: TRBD2 (5 bases). The CDR3 contains 17 residues. CDR1 is MNHEY and CDR2 is SMNVEV in the germline V gene (reference sequence). The V end lost 6 bases, the J end lost 2 bases, and 23 bases lay between the germline ends. Here the CDR3 DNA reads TGTGCCAGCAGCCAACGACACTCGACTACCAGACCCTACGAGCAGTACTTC. It specifies CASSQRHSTTRPYEQYF.

The chain joins TRBV7-9 to TRBJ2-1; 10 bases are a match to TRBD1. The germline CDR1 and CDR2 sequences are SEHNR and FQNEAQ (reference sequence). The V gene end was trimmed by 4 bases and the J gene end by 3 bases; junction bases not matched to a gene: 12. The CDR3 totals 18 residues. CDR3 sequence: CASSYRPRQGASYNEQFF. The CDR3 nucleotides read TGTGCCAGCAGCTACCGACCCCGACAGGGGGCTAGCTACAATGAGCAGTTCTTC.

J is TRBJ2-7 and V is TRBV7-9; the match to TRBD2 covers 9 bases. J lost 2 bases, V lost 4 bases, and 3 bases had no gene match. Germline V gene lookup returns CDR1 SEHNR and CDR2 FQNEAQ (reference sequence). There are 14 residues in the CDR3. The CDR3 DNA follows: TGTGCCAGCAGCTCTCCTAGCGGGACCTACGAGCAGTACTTC. Its protein product is CASSSPSGTYEQYF.